This entry features one TCR beta chain sequence. This record belongs to a study of blood T cells in healthy people across ages. V was pared by 7 bases and J by 1 base, with 13 bases between. CDR3 size: 15 residues. The germline CDR1 and CDR2 sequences are MNHEY and SVGEGT. It was with a sample-barcoded 5' primer and a J-beta primer mix that a second PCR of roughly 7 to 12 cycles was run. TCRdb passed the 5' RACE reads through MiXCR, listing each CDR3 protein once. The data show about 780,000 distinct CDR3 sequences, 25% to 30% seen once. This same sample was also taken into another study, of T cells of mothers and their children. That source notes: Each child gave 2.9 million or so TCR beta CDR3 reads (each mother, over 8.5 million).

J is TRBJ1-4 and V is TRBV6-2 or TRBV6-3, with D maybe TRBD1 (6 bases). This TCR came from a boy younger than 18 in good health. Source material: blood. The CDR3, as DNA: TGTGCCAGCAACCGATCCAGGGGAACTAATGAAAAACTGTTTTTT. As protein: CASNRSRGTNEKLFF.